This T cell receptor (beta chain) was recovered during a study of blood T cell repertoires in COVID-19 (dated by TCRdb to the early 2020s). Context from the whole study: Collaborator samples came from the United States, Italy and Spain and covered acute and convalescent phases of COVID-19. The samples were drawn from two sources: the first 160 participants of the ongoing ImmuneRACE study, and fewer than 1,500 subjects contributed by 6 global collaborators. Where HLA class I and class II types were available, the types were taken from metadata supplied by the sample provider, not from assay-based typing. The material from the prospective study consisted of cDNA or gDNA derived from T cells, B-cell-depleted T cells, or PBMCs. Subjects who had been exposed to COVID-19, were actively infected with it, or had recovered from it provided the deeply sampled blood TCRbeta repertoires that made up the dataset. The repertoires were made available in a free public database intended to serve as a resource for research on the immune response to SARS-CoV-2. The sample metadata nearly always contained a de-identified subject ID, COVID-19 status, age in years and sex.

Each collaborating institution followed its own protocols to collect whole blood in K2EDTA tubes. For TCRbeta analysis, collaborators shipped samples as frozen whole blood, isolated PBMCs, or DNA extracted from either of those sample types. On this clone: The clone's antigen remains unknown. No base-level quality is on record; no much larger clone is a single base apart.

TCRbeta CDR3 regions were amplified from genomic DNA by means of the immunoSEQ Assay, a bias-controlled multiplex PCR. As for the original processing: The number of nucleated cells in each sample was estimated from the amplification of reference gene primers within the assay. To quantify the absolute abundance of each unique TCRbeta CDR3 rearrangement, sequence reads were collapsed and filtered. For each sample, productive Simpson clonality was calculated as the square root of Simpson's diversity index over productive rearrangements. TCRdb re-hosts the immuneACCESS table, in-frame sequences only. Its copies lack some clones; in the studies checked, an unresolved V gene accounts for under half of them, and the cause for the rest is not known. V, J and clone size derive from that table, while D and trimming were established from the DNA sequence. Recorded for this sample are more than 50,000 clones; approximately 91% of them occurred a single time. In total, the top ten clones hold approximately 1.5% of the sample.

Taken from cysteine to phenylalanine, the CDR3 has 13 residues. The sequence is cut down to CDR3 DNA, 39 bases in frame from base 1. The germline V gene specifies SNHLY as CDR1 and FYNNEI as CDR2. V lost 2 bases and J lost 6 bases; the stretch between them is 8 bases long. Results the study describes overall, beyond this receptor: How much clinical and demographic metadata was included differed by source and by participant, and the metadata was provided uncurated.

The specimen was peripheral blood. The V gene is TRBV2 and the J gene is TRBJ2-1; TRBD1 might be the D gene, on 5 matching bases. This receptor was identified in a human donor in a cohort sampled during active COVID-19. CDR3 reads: CASSELTGNEQFF. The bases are TGTGCCAGCAGTGAATTAACAGGCAATGAGCAGTTCTTC.